These 27 T cell receptor beta chains were all obtained from the same sample, sequenced in a study of cytomegalovirus exposure and HLA in healthy donors. 60 Vbeta and 13 Jbeta primers were used in PCR. TCRdb keeps only in-frame clones here, not all; method: immunoSEQ multiplex PCR. The table has 140,000 or so clones, over 60% seen once. Input material: PBMCs. The receptors stem from a woman between 55 and 75 years old in good health and CMV-seronegative.

The rearrangement links TRBV6-1 to TRBJ2-3; D unclear. Trimming removed 1 base at V and 8 bases at J, with 7 bases between. There are 12 residues in the CDR3. Germline V gene data show CDR1 as MNHNS and CDR2 as SASEGT. The CDR3 spells CASSEGPGTQYF. CDR3 bases: TGTGCCAGCAGTGAAGGTCCCGGTACGCAGTATTTT.

The rearrangement links TRBV5-5 to TRBJ2-5; D gene ambiguous. The germline V gene encodes CDR1 SGHKS and CDR2 YYEKEE (reference sequence). V was shortened by 1 base and J by 1 base, with 11 bases between the two germline ends. The CDR3 has 15 amino acids. This chain's CDR3 is CASSLMGQTQETQYF. In nucleotides, the CDR3 is TGTGCCAGCAGCTTGATGGGCCAAACCCAAGAGACCCAGTACTTC.

The chain combines TRBV6-5 with TRBJ1-2; a weak D match, TRBD1 (6 bases). The CDR3 consists of 14 residues. Deletions cut 5 bases from V and 4 bases from J, with 14 bases between. Looked up from germline, CDR1 is MNHEY and CDR2 is SVGAGI. The CDR3 DNA sequence: TGTGCCAGCAGTCGGGGGGCGGAAGGCTATGGCTACACCTTC. This encodes CASSRGAEGYGYTF.

This clone occurred a few times. The J gene is TRBJ2-7, the V gene TRBV5-3, with 11 positions matching TRBD2. TRBV5-3 is an open reading frame whose function is uncertain. V trimming: 3 bases; J trimming: 9 bases; junction bases outside the gene matches: 20. CDR3 size: 18 residues. The chain's CDR3 is CARSSPGSGRAKGFGQYF. The DNA for the CDR3 is TGTGCCAGAAGCTCCCCGGGTAGCGGGAGGGCCAAAGGTTTCGGGCAGTACTTC.

The chain couples TRBV19 to TRBJ2-1; D is possibly TRBD1 (6 bases). CDR1 LNHDA and CDR2 SQIVND come from the germline V gene (reference sequence). This CDR3 has 12 amino acids. V gave up 11 bases and J gave up 4 bases, with 12 bases separating them. The chain's CDR3 is CAGQTGYNEQFF. The CDR3 region has the DNA TGTGCCGGCCAGACAGGTTACAATGAGCAGTTCTTC.

The CDR3 nucleotides are TGCGCCAGCAGCCAAGACGGTAACGGACTAGCGGGAGGGGAGCTGTTTTTT. This codes for CASSQDGNGLAGGELFF. The chain has TRBV4-3 and TRBJ2-2; 12 bases are a match to TRBD2. The CDR3 sequence is 17 residues long. Germline assignment: CDR1 LGHNA and CDR2 YSLEER. J lost 8 bases, V lost 0 bases, and 7 bases had no gene match.

This chain connects TRBV7-3 to TRBJ1-2; TRBD1 aligns across 8 bases. The CDR3 runs to 14 residues. Germline-derived CDR1 and CDR2 are SGHTA and FQGTGA. V trimming: 7 bases; J trimming: 3 bases; junction bases outside the gene matches: 7. CDR3 nucleotide sequence: TGTGCCAGCACCAAGACAGGGGCGGACTATGGCTACACCTTC. Translating it yields CASTKTGADYGYTF.

V usage is TRBV7-3 and J usage is TRBJ2-1, with 8 bases that match TRBD1. The V gene's germline CDR1 is SGHTA and CDR2 FQGTGA. The CDR3 covers 14 residues. The J segment lost 7 bases and the V segment lost 5 bases, leaving 7 bases of the junction unmatched. The CDR3 nucleotides are TGTGCCAGCAGCCAAGGGACAGGAGCTAATGAGCAGTTCTTC. Protein product: CASSQGTGANEQFF.

A few counts support this clone. The J gene is TRBJ2-2, the V gene TRBV10-3; 11 positions agree with TRBD1. J gave up 6 bases and V 5 bases, and 5 bases lay outside the gene matches. There are 15 residues in the CDR3. Germline V gene sequence: CDR1 ENHRY, CDR2 SYGVKD. The CDR3 DNA sequence: TGTGCCATCAGTACCGGGACAGGGGGATCCGGGGAGCTGTTTTTT. It is translated as CAISTGTGGSGELFF.

This clone was counted a few times. The V gene is TRBV28, the J gene TRBJ2-7; 10 bases map to TRBD2. In germline, CDR1 is MDHEN, CDR2 SYDVKM. The V segment lost 3 bases and the J segment 4 bases; nucleotides outside the gene matches: 18. The CDR3 spans 19 residues. The CDR3 region is CASSFSLLAGVRTQYEQYF. The CDR3 DNA follows: TGTGCCAGCAGTTTCTCCCTTCTAGCGGGAGTAAGAACCCAGTACGAGCAGTACTTC.

This clone was detected a few times. This rearrangement joins TRBV19 to TRBJ2-3; 7 bases fit TRBD1. The ends lost 3 bases at V and 5 bases at J; junction bases unmatched: 14. The CDR3 spans 17 residues. Germline V gene sequence: CDR1 LNHDA, CDR2 SQIVND (reference sequence). In nucleotides, the CDR3 is TGTGCCAGTAGTATGGATTGGGGTAGCCACAGGGGAGATACGCAGTATTTT. Translated: CASSMDWGSHRGDTQYF.

The chain joins TRBV4-2 to TRBJ2-2, with 7 bases that match TRBD2. The germline CDR1 and CDR2 sequences are LGHNA and YNFKEQ. Losses at the gene ends were 1 base for V and 4 bases for J; bases not matched to a gene: 6. The CDR3 extends over 16 amino acids. CDR3 DNA sequence: TGTGCCAGCAGCCAAGGGCTAGCGGCCCCCACCGGGGAGCTGTTTTTT. Translated, it gives CASSQGLAAPTGELFF.

This chain links TRBV4-3 with TRBJ1-6, with 11 bases aligning to TRBD1. The CDR3 loop spans 16 amino acids. Germline lookup yields CDR1 LGHNA and CDR2 YSLEER. The junction had 4 bases not matched to a gene; V was cut back by 0 bases and J by 9 bases. The CDR3 reads CASSQDPGTGGSPLHF. The CDR3, as DNA: TGCGCCAGCAGCCAAGATCCGGGGACAGGGGGTTCACCCCTCCACTTT.

This clone was detected only a few times. The genes are TRBV5-1 and TRBJ2-7; 8 nucleotides agree with TRBD1. The CDR3 has 14 residues. Germline CDR1 is SGHRS and CDR2 is YFSETQ. Unmatched junction bases numbered 6, after V lost 4 bases and J lost 3 bases. CDR3: CASSPGTGLYEQYF. CDR3 coding DNA: TGCGCCAGCAGCCCCGGGACAGGCCTCTACGAGCAGTACTTC.

The chain is built from TRBV19 and TRBJ1-1, with unresolved D. The V and J ends lost 5 bases and 4 bases respectively, with 11 bases between them. CDR1 is LNHDA and CDR2 is SQIVND in the germline V gene (reference sequence). The CDR3 is 13 amino acids. The CDR3 protein is CASSLLGSTEAFF. The CDR3 DNA reads TGTGCCAGTAGTCTTCTGGGGAGCACTGAAGCTTTCTTT.

The chain uses TRBV7-2 and TRBJ2-7, with 9 bases identical to TRBD2. The CDR3 consists of 16 residues. The germline gives CDR1 SGHTA, CDR2 FQGNSA. With V trimmed by 1 base and J by 2 bases, 6 bases remained unmatched. The CDR3 bases are TGTGCCAGCAGCTTAGAGGGCGGGAGGGCCCCCTACGAGCAGTACTTC. Its translation: CASSLEGGRAPYEQYF. Supplemented by reference TRBV7-2 and TRBJ2-7, the full variable domain reads GAGVSQSPSNKVTEKGKDVELRCDPISGHTALYWYRQSLGQGLEFLIYFQGNSAPDKSGLPSDRFSAERTGGSVSTLTIQRTQQEDSAVYLCASSLEGGRAPYEQYFGPGTRLTVT.

The J gene is TRBJ1-6, the V gene TRBV10-3; D possibly corresponds to TRBD1 (5 bases). The V gene lost 6 bases and the J gene lost 5 bases, with 8 bases spanning the gap. The CDR3 is 13 residues long. Germline V CDR1 and CDR2: ENHRY, SYGVKD. CDR3 DNA: TGTGCCATCAGGACAGACGATAATTCACCCCTCCACTTT. As protein: CAIRTDDNSPLHF.

The chain uses TRBV5-1 and TRBJ1-4, with D tentatively TRBD1 (5 bases). CDR1 is SGHRS, CDR2 YFSETQ, per germline. V lost 4 bases and J 4 bases, leaving 20 bases between the germline ends. This CDR3 comprises 17 residues. CDR3 loop: CASSREAQGVGNEKLFF. CDR3 sequence (DNA): TGCGCCAGCAGCCGCGAGGCGCAGGGTGTCGGTAATGAAAAACTGTTTTTT.

CDR3 region: CASSPDRSSPLHF. In DNA, the CDR3 is TGTGCCAGCAGCCCTGACAGGTCCTCACCCCTCCACTTT. This chain joins TRBV5-6 and TRBJ1-6, with a possible D match to TRBD1 (6 bases). This CDR3 spans 13 amino acids. Per germline, CDR1 SGHDT and CDR2 YYEEEE. V lost 4 bases to trimming and J lost 10 bases, with 12 bases between them. The full variable domain, its missing parts supplied by reference TRBV5-6 and TRBJ1-6, is DAGVTQSPTHLIKTRGQQVTLRCSPKSGHDTVSWYQQALGQGPQFIFQYYEEEERQRGNFPDRFSGHQFPNYSSELNVNALLLGDSALYLCASSPDRSSPLHFGNGTRLTVT.

The chain combines TRBV5-4 with TRBJ2-5; 7 bases match TRBD2. With V trimmed by 1 base and J by 5 bases, 2 bases remained unmatched. CDR1 is SGHNT and CDR2 is YYREEE in the germline V gene (reference sequence). This CDR3 region has 13 residues. This chain's CDR3 is CASSLYGGETQYF. The DNA for the CDR3 is TGTGCCAGCAGCTTGTACGGGGGGGAGACCCAGTACTTC.

The genes are TRBV4-1 and TRBJ2-5; 8 nucleotides match TRBD2. Germline lookup yields CDR1 MGHRA and CDR2 YSYEKL. J was trimmed by 5 bases and V by 3 bases; bases with no gene match: 5. CDR3 length: 14 amino acids. The CDR3 reads CASSQTGLVETQYF. Here the CDR3 DNA reads TGCGCCAGCAGCCAGACGGGACTAGTTGAGACCCAGTACTTC.

V usage is TRBV5-1 and J usage is TRBJ2-1, with 7 bases lining up with TRBD2. Germline V gives CDR1 SGHRS, CDR2 YFSETQ. The CDR3 has 20 amino acids. The V and J ends lost 4 bases and 5 bases, in that order; junction bases with no gene match: 24. CDR3 amino acids: CASSTLTAGLAVGLHNEQFF. The CDR3 DNA is TGCGCCAGCAGCACCTTGACGGCTGGGCTAGCGGTTGGACTCCACAATGAGCAGTTCTTC.

This clone turned up a few times. This chain uses TRBV29-1 with TRBJ1-2; D unclear. Germline lookup yields CDR1 SQVTM and CDR2 ANQGSEA. The CDR3 sequence is 12 residues long. V dropped 3 bases and J dropped 4 bases, with 9 bases sitting between them. Here the CDR3 DNA reads TGCAGCGTTGAGAGCCGATCCTATGGCTACACCTTC. This translates into CSVESRSYGYTF.

This clone was seen only a few times. The V call is TRBV2, the J call TRBJ2-1; TRBD2 matches 8 bases. The V gene end was trimmed by 6 bases and the J gene end by 8 bases; junction bases not matched to a gene: 21. Germline loops: CDR1 SNHLY, CDR2 FYNNEI. The length of the CDR3 is 18 residues. In DNA form, the CDR3 reads TGTGCCAGCAGCCCACAAGGATTTCCCGGGACTAGATTCTATGAGCAGTTCTTC. Amino acid sequence: CASSPQGFPGTRFYEQFF. The full variable domain, its missing parts supplied by reference TRBV2 and TRBJ2-1, is EPEVTQTPSHQVTQMGQEVILRCVPISNHLYFYWYRQILGQKVEFLVSFYNNEISEKSEIFDDQFSVERPDGSNFTLKIRSTKLEDSAMYFCASSPQGFPGTRFYEQFFGPGTRLTVL.

J is TRBJ2-3 and V is TRBV28; 7 nucleotides agree with TRBD2. The germline V gene has CDR1 MDHEN and CDR2 SYDVKM. Trimming at V came to 6 bases and at J to 3 bases, leaving 6 bases not matched to a gene. This CDR3 is built from 14 residues. The DNA for the CDR3 is TGTGCCAGCAGACCTACCGGGGGGACAGATACGCAGTATTTT. This sequence encodes CASRPTGGTDTQYF.

V usage is TRBV4-3 and J usage is TRBJ2-3; the D gene is possibly TRBD2 (5 bases). The germline V gene encodes CDR1 LGHNA and CDR2 YSLEER. The CDR3 extends over 17 amino acids. Trimming shortened V by 3 bases and J by 2 bases, and 18 bases separated the two germline ends. Here the CDR3 reads CASSQRAPARNTDTQYF. In DNA form, the CDR3 reads TGCGCCAGCAGCCAGAGGGCGCCAGCGAGGAACACAGATACGCAGTATTTT.

CDR3 sequence (DNA): TGTGCCAGCAGCCTACAGGGGCAGCCCCAGCATTTT. Amino acid sequence: CASSLQGQPQHF. The V gene is TRBV5-4, the J gene TRBJ1-5; 7 positions agree with TRBD1. Germline V gene lookup returns CDR1 SGHNT and CDR2 YYREEE (reference sequence). V lost 4 bases and J lost 7; bases outside the gene matches: 2. The CDR3 has 12 amino acids.